These T cell receptor beta chains were read from a single sample in a study of cytomegalovirus exposure and HLA in healthy donors. Sequenced by immunoSEQ multiplex PCR; TCRdb stores in-frame clones only, minus some. The data hold 45,000 to 65,000 clones, with roughly four fifths observed a single time. Material for sequencing was PBMCs. These receptors originate from a man aged 30 to 39 in good health and CMV-seronegative. Both conserved end residues are part of each CDR3. A D gene is named only where the DNA matches it firmly. Rows may omit the clone size; those that give it use once, few, many or a size class.

V: TRBV5-1
J: TRBJ2-3
size: NA
D: TRBD2
CDR3: CASSTATTLAGGFTDTQYF
DNA: TGCGCCAGCAGCACCGCAACCACCCTAGCGGGGGGGTTCACAGATACGCAGTATTTT

V: TRBV5-3
J: TRBJ1-1
size: NA
D: NA
CDR3: CAGRSVGGTNTEAFF
DNA: TGTGCCGGCCGGTCTGTTGGAGGCACGAACACTGAAGCTTTCTTT

V: TRBV27
J: TRBJ1-6
size: once
D: NA
CDR3: CASSLTVTISNSPLHF
DNA: TGTGCCAGCAGTCTGACGGTGACAATCAGTAATTCACCCCTCCACTTT

V: TRBV6-1
J: TRBJ1-3
size: NA
D: TRBD1
CDR3: CASSPRTGTGNTIYF
DNA: TGTGCCAGCAGTCCCAGGACAGGGACTGGAAACACCATATATTTT

V: TRBV9
J: TRBJ1-4
size: once
D: TRBD1
CDR3: CASSPQRDRGYEKLFF
DNA: TGTGCCAGCAGCCCACAGAGGGACAGGGGGTATGAAAAACTGTTTTTT

V: TRBV13
J: TRBJ2-7
size: few
D: TRBD2
CDR3: CASSPSGGIYEQYF
DNA: TGTGCCAGCAGCCCTAGCGGGGGAATCTACGAGCAGTACTTC

V: TRBV30
J: TRBJ2-7
size: NA
D: NA
CDR3: CAWSAGHVSEQYF
DNA: TGTGCCTGGAGTGCGGGACATGTCTCCGAGCAGTACTTC

V: TRBV27
J: TRBJ1-1
size: NA
D: NA
CDR3: CASSFGRVTEAFF
DNA: TGTGCCAGCAGTTTTGGGAGGGTAACTGAAGCTTTCTTT

V: TRBV7-9
J: TRBJ2-3
size: few
D: NA
CDR3: CASSPTGTSSSYF
DNA: TGTGCCAGCAGCCCCACTGGGACATCGTCTTCGTATTTT

V: TRBV19
J: TRBJ2-7
size: NA
D: NA
CDR3: CASRFGVTDGGYEQYF
DNA: TGTGCCAGTAGGTTTGGGGTGACCGACGGGGGCTACGAGCAGTACTTC

V: TRBV14
J: TRBJ2-2
size: few
D: TRBD1
CDR3: CASSQERFRGRIGELFF
DNA: TGTGCCAGCAGCCAAGAACGATTCAGGGGGCGCATCGGGGAGCTGTTTTTT

V: TRBV5-1
J: TRBJ2-7
size: NA
D: NA
CDR3: CASSDGGQSSYEQYF
DNA: TGCGCCAGCAGCGACGGGGGACAGTCCTCCTACGAGCAGTACTTC

V: TRBV27
J: TRBJ2-2
size: NA
D: NA
CDR3: CASSPLFLEGIAGELFF
DNA: TGTGCCAGCTCCCCCCTCTTTTTAGAGGGAATTGCCGGGGAGCTGTTTTTT

V: TRBV28
J: TRBJ2-5
size: NA
D: TRBD1
CDR3: CASSLGDREETQYF
DNA: TGTGCCAGCAGTTTAGGAGACAGGGAAGAGACCCAGTACTTC

V: TRBV7-9
J: TRBJ2-3
size: NA
D: NA
CDR3: CASSPDGSARPDTQYF
DNA: TGTGCCAGCAGCCCAGATGGTAGCGCACGGCCAGATACGCAGTATTTT

V: TRBV19
J: TRBJ1-6
size: NA
D: TRBD1
CDR3: CASSEQGPRSPLHF
DNA: TGTGCCAGTAGTGAACAGGGGCCCCGTTCACCCCTCCACTTT

V: TRBV12-5
J: TRBJ2-1
size: NA
D: NA
CDR3: CASGSGASSDNEQFF
DNA: TGTGCTAGTGGTTCAGGGGCCTCGTCCGACAATGAGCAGTTCTTC

V: TRBV6-6
J: TRBJ1-5
size: NA
D: NA
CDR3: CASRQPNQPQHF
DNA: TGTGCCAGCAGACAACCAAATCAGCCCCAGCATTTT

V: TRBV25-1
J: TRBJ1-1
size: NA
D: NA
CDR3: CASSISTGVTEAFF
DNA: TGTGCCAGCAGTATTTCTACGGGGGTCACTGAAGCTTTCTTT

V: TRBV10-3
J: TRBJ1-4
size: NA
D: TRBD1
CDR3: CAISVGLGTGATNEKLFF
DNA: TGTGCCATCAGTGTAGGTTTGGGGACAGGAGCAACTAATGAAAAACTGTTTTTT

V: TRBV7-2
J: TRBJ2-3
size: NA
D: TRBD2
CDR3: CASSLAGLRGGGTDTQYF
DNA: TGTGCCAGCAGCTTAGCGGGGCTGCGCGGGGGGGGCACAGATACGCAGTATTTT

V: TRBV6-1
J: TRBJ2-7
size: NA
D: TRBD2
CDR3: CASGRSPRGNDEQYF
DNA: TGTGCCAGCGGAAGGTCTCCGCGGGGGAACGACGAGCAGTACTTC

V: TRBV7-2
J: TRBJ1-5
size: once
D: NA
CDR3: CASSPMDSFNQPQHF
DNA: TGTGCCAGCAGCCCAATGGACAGCTTCAATCAGCCCCAGCATTTT

V: TRBV4-3
J: TRBJ1-2
size: NA
D: NA
CDR3: CASSPGHRDYGYTF
DNA: TGCGCCAGCAGCCCGGGACACCGGGACTATGGCTACACCTTC

V: TRBV15
J: TRBJ1-2
size: NA
D: NA
CDR3: CATSRDRSYGYTF
DNA: TGTGCCACCAGCAGAGACCGGAGCTATGGCTACACCTTC

V: TRBV9
J: TRBJ2-3
size: NA
D: TRBD2
CDR3: CASSPGGGAYGTDTQYF
DNA: TGTGCCAGCAGCCCGGGGGGTGGTGCGTATGGGACAGATACGCAGTATTTT

V: TRBV30
J: TRBJ2-6
size: NA
D: NA
CDR3: CAWKGALFSGANVLTF
DNA: TGTGCCTGGAAAGGGGCCCTATTCTCTGGGGCCAACGTCCTGACTTTC

V: TRBV28
J: TRBJ2-2
size: NA
D: NA
CDR3: CATGRTDTGELFF
DNA: TGTGCCACTGGACGGACAGACACCGGGGAGCTGTTTTTT